This is a list of T cell receptor beta chains from one sample in a study of blood T cell repertoires in COVID-19. Libraries were prepared by immunoSEQ multiplex PCR; TCRdb keeps only in-frame clonotypes and omits some of them. The sample holds some 130,000 clones, approximately 90% seen once. The sequencing input was peripheral blood. The receptors derive from a man in his sixties with active or convalescent COVID-19. Each CDR3 is given with its conserved first and last residue. The D gene is left open where the match is weak. The size entry is marked missing in some rows and otherwise reads once, few, many or a size class.

d_call clone_size j_call v_call cdr3_aa cdr3_nt
. . TRBJ1-1 TRBV5-1 CASSSEANTEAFF TGCGCCAGCAGCTCTGAAGCGAACACTGAAGCTTTCTTT
. . TRBJ1-1 TRBV10-3 CAISESTLATEAFF TGTGCCATCAGTGAGTCGACTCTTGCCACTGAAGCTTTCTTT
. . TRBJ1-2 TRBV7-2 CASSLVQGNYGYTF TGTGCCAGCAGCTTAGTACAGGGTAACTATGGCTACACCTTC
TRBD2 . TRBJ2-7 TRBV11-2 CASSLIRASGEQYF TGTGCCAGCAGCTTAATTCGGGCTAGCGGCGAGCAGTACTTC
. . TRBJ1-1 TRBV7-3 CASSLGRNTEAFF TGTGCCAGCAGCTTGGGCAGGAACACTGAAGCTTTCTTT
. few TRBJ1-5 TRBV5-1 CASAPGVNQPQHF TGCGCCAGCGCGCCGGGGGTCAATCAGCCCCAGCATTTT
. many TRBJ1-2 TRBV9 CASSPALDYGYTF TGTGCCAGCAGCCCCGCGCTCGACTATGGCTACACCTTC
. . TRBJ1-4 TRBV2 CASSDPVPNEKLFF TGTGCCAGCAGTGACCCGGTGCCTAATGAAAAACTGTTTTTT
. . TRBJ2-5 TRBV6-1 CASSDRQEKYF TGTGCCAGCAGTGATCGACAGGAGAAGTACTTC
TRBD1 . TRBJ2-5 TRBV10-3 CAISQGGSRETQYF TGTGCCATCAGCCAAGGGGGCTCGAGAGAGACCCAGTACTTC
. . TRBJ2-7 TRBV5-1 CASSLGGPGMPYEQYF TGCGCCAGCAGCTTGGGAGGCCCGGGGATGCCCTACGAGCAGTACTTC
TRBD1 . TRBJ1-4 TRBV28 CASSGDSHNEKLFF TGTGCCAGCAGTGGGGACAGCCATAATGAAAAACTGTTTTTT
TRBD1 . TRBJ1-3 TRBV3-1/TRBV3-2 CASRGTGRGGNTIYF TGTGCCAGCAGGGGGACAGGCAGAGGTGGAAACACCATATATTTT
. . TRBJ1-2 TRBV19 CASSVHRANYGYTF TGTGCCAGTAGTGTCCACCGGGCTAACTATGGCTACACCTTC
TRBD1 . TRBJ2-7 TRBV7-7 CASSFRDRDYEQYF TGTGCCAGCAGCTTCCGGGACAGGGACTACGAGCAGTACTTC
. few TRBJ1-1 TRBV27 CASYPSAAGTEAFF TGTGCCAGCTATCCCTCAGCCGCGGGCACTGAAGCTTTCTTT
. . TRBJ2-5 TRBV7-9 CASSYQGVSETQYF TGTGCCAGCAGTTACCAAGGGGTTTCAGAGACCCAGTACTTC
TRBD2 . TRBJ2-7 TRBV9 CASSVGTWWEGHVQYF TGTGCCAGCAGCGTGGGTACTTGGTGGGAGGGCCACGTGCAGTACTTC
TRBD2 . TRBJ2-2 TRBV24-1 CATSDLAGSNTGELFF TGTGCCACCAGTGATTTAGCGGGATCGAACACCGGGGAGCTGTTTTTT
. . TRBJ2-3 TRBV28 CASSLSQGSTDTQYF TGTGCCAGCAGTTTATCACAGGGTAGCACAGATACGCAGTATTTT
TRBD1 . TRBJ1-3 TRBV2 CASSQTGTVGNTIYF TGTGCCAGCAGCCAAACCGGGACAGTTGGAAACACCATATATTTT
. . TRBJ2-2 TRBV9 CASSVDLSGELFF TGTGCCAGCAGCGTAGATCTTTCCGGGGAGCTGTTTTTT
TRBD1 . TRBJ2-1 TRBV19 CASSPGDRGIHNEQFF TGTGCCAGTAGTCCCGGGGACAGGGGGATCCACAATGAGCAGTTCTTC
. once TRBJ2-1 TRBV6-4 CAHPDSPYNEQFF TGTGCCCACCCGGACAGTCCTTACAATGAGCAGTTCTTC
TRBD1 . TRBJ2-7 TRBV29-1 CSVGTGAVEQYF TGCAGCGTAGGGACAGGGGCTGTTGAGCAGTACTTC
. . TRBJ1-2 TRBV12-3/TRBV12-4 CASSTTGRGYTF TGTGCCAGCAGTACCACAGGGAGAGGCTACACCTTC
. . TRBJ1-4 TRBV24-1 CATSDPPEATNEKLFF TGTGCCACCAGTGATCCTCCGGAGGCAACTAATGAAAAACTGTTTTTT
. . TRBJ2-2 TRBV5-1 CASRYLTGTGELFF TGCGCCAGCCGCTATTTGACAGGCACCGGGGAGCTGTTTTTT
. . TRBJ1-1 TRBV19 CASSIFGLAGGAEAFF TGTGCCAGTAGTATATTTGGATTGGCGGGGGGTGCAGAAGCTTTCTTT
. . TRBJ2-3 TRBV11-2 CASSQSGPDTQYF TGTGCCAGCAGCCAAAGCGGGCCAGATACGCAGTATTTT
. . TRBJ2-1 TRBV2 CASRRQVGNEQFF TGTGCCAGCAGGCGTCAGGTGGGCAATGAGCAGTTCTTC
TRBD2 . TRBJ2-1 TRBV7-6 CASSLMGLAGGNEQFF TGTGCCAGCAGCTTAATGGGTCTAGCGGGGGGTAATGAGCAGTTCTTC
TRBD1 . TRBJ2-7 TRBV24-1 CATESRTGNNEQYF TGTGCCACTGAGTCCAGGACAGGGAACAACGAGCAGTACTTC
. few TRBJ1-3 TRBV29-1 CSVDGLQGDTIYF TGCAGCGTTGATGGACTGCAAGGAGACACCATATATTTT
TRBD1 few TRBJ1-1 TRBV28 CASSLVRGTGAQGGTEAFF TGTGCCAGCAGTTTAGTTCGAGGGACAGGGGCGCAGGGGGGCACTGAAGCTTTCTTT
TRBD2 . TRBJ2-2 TRBV11-2 CASRPLAGGPNGELFF TGTGCCAGCAGACCTCTAGCGGGAGGGCCGAACGGGGAGCTGTTTTTT
. . TRBJ2-3 TRBV5-6 CASSDRGDTQYF TGTGCCAGCAGCGATCGCGGGGATACGCAGTATTTT
. once TRBJ2-3 TRBV5-4 CASRTDFADTQYF TGTGCCAGCAGAACTGACTTCGCAGATACGCAGTATTTT
. . TRBJ1-5 TRBV5-1 CASSLSGGHGQPQHF TGCGCCAGCAGCTTGAGCGGGGGGCATGGTCAGCCCCAGCATTTT
TRBD1 . TRBJ2-5 TRBV6-5 CASSPGGMGGETQYF TGTGCCAGCAGTCCAGGGGGCATGGGGGGAGAGACCCAGTACTTC
. . TRBJ2-1 TRBV25-1 CASTRSGWDEQFF TGTGCCAGCACTCGGTCCGGGTGGGATGAGCAGTTCTTC
. once TRBJ2-7 TRBV18 CASSPPSISYEQYF TGTGCCAGCTCACCTCCTTCCATTAGCTACGAGCAGTACTTC
TRBD2 . TRBJ2-3 TRBV4-3 CASSQERGRADTQYF TGCGCCAGCAGCCAAGAGCGTGGGAGGGCAGATACGCAGTATTTT
TRBD2 few TRBJ2-3 TRBV3-1/TRBV3-2 CASSRYCGGAGDTQYF TGTGCCAGCAGCCGCTACTGCGGGGGGGCTGGAGATACGCAGTATTTT
. . TRBJ1-6 TRBV30 CAWSTVYNSPLHF TGTGCCTGGAGTACAGTTTATAATTCACCCCTCCACTTT
. . TRBJ2-5 TRBV24-1 CATSVRGGETQYF TGTGCCACCAGTGTTAGGGGCGGTGAGACCCAGTACTTC
TRBD2 . TRBJ2-5 TRBV7-2 CASSPRGEETQYF TGTGCCAGCAGCCCCCGGGGGGAGGAGACCCAGTACTTC
. . TRBJ1-3 TRBV18 CASSQQGDTIYF TGTGCCAGCTCACAACAGGGAGACACCATATATTTT
TRBD2 few TRBJ2-3 TRBV4-1 CASSPGLAASTDTQYF TGCGCCAGCAGCCCCGGACTAGCGGCTAGCACAGATACGCAGTATTTT
. . TRBJ1-2 TRBV2 CASNPDQTANYGYTF TGTGCCAGCAATCCGGACCAGACAGCTAACTATGGCTACACCTTC
. . TRBJ1-1 TRBV7-9 CASSLSTGGDTEAFF TGTGCCAGCAGCTTATCTACCGGCGGAGATACTGAAGCTTTCTTT
TRBD2 . TRBJ2-1 TRBV5-1 CASSSLLAGGYNEQFF TGCGCCAGCAGCTCCCTCCTAGCGGGAGGCTACAATGAGCAGTTCTTC
. few TRBJ2-7 TRBV5-1 CASSLAIGGSYEQYF TGCGCCAGCAGCTTGGCGATCGGGGGCTCCTACGAGCAGTACTTC
TRBD1 . TRBJ1-2 TRBV25-1 CASSSPGQGQGSYTF TGTGCCAGCAGTTCCCCGGGACAGGGACAAGGTAGCTACACCTTC
. . TRBJ2-7 TRBV6-5 CASSYRRGLYEQYF TGTGCCAGCAGTTACCGGCGGGGCCTCTACGAGCAGTACTTC
. . TRBJ2-1 TRBV5-1 CASSLNPADNEQFF TGCGCCAGCAGCTTGAACCCAGCGGACAATGAGCAGTTCTTC